This TCR beta chain comes out of a study of Graves' ophthalmopathy and Graves' hyperthyroidism. RNA transcripts yielded amplified TCR beta CDR3 regions. Investigators did first-round RT-PCR with HTBI primers, then second-round multiplex PCR. TCRdb called the multiplex PCR reads again in MiXCR, with one record for every CDR3 protein. Seen here are almost 750,000 distinct CDR3 sequences, roughly 41% observed once, and the top ten hold roughly 45%. Ten or more counts support this clonotype. Antigen specificity is unknown. The starting material, more than 8 ml of fresh peripheral blood, provided the PBMCs. This CDR3 is built from 15 residues. Germline-derived CDR1 and CDR2 are SGDLS and YYNGEE. Trimming took off 0 bases at V and 0 bases at J, with 7 bases between the two ends. Findings and limits, study-wide: Between ophthalmopathy and stable hyperthyroidism, a 13-signature model drew a separation with around 86% sensitivity and approximately 81% specificity.

This receptor was obtained from an adult man with Graves' ophthalmopathy. Specimen: peripheral blood. This chain connects TRBV9 to TRBJ1-3; D ambiguous. CDR3 residues: CASSVGWGSGNTIYF. CDR3 DNA sequence: TGTGCCAGCAGCGTAGGGTGGGGCTCTGGAAACACCATATATTTT. The entire variable domain, with the rest obtained from reference TRBV9 and TRBJ1-3, is as follows: DSGVTQTPKHLITATGQRVTLRCSPRSGDLSVYWYQQSLDQGLQFLIQYYNGEERAKGNILERFSAQQFPDLHSELNLSSLELGDSALYFCASSVGWGSGNTIYFGEGSWLTVV.